A single count supports the clone carrying this TCR beta chain. The data derive from a study of patients and donors after allogeneic stem cell transplantation. TCRdb redid the calling of the RT-PCR reads with MiXCR, one entry per CDR3 protein. The sample lists roughly 880,000 distinct CDR3 sequences, about 20% occurring once. CDR1 is SGHTA, CDR2 FQGNSA, per germline. V gave up 3 bases and J gave up 6 bases, with 22 bases separating them. The CDR3 sequence is 17 residues long. The clonotype originates from a human donor who was either an allogeneic HSCT recipient or a stem cell or donor lymphocyte infusion donor (not recorded which). It is not recorded whose cells these are; they may come from a transplant donor. The material sequenced was blood, either unsorted or a sorted T cell fraction (not recorded which). V usage is TRBV7-2 and J usage is TRBJ2-3; D gene uncertain. The CDR3 coding sequence is TGTGCCAGCAGCTTGCGGACCGCGGCTAAGGGTCATGATACGCAGTATTTT. It yields the protein CASSLRTAAKGHDTQYF.